These 8 T cell receptor beta chains originate from one sample sequenced in a study of T cells in Graves' hyperthyroidism and ophthalmopathy (dated by TCRdb to 2018 to 2020). The library was generated by multiplex PCR. Instrument on record: Illumina HiSeq 2000. The TCR beta CDR3 regions were amplified from RNA transcripts. The TCR CDR3 was subjected to a first round of RT-PCR using the HTBI primer set and the Qiagen OneStep RT-PCR kit. In TCRdb, the public reads were trimmed at Q25 with fastp and aligned with MiXCR, with productive beta chains retained. Rows are combined by CDR3 protein, so each entry shows the most common genes and DNA. Recorded for this sample are 300,000 to 450,000 distinct CDR3 sequences; roughly 20% of them occurred a single time. The leading ten clones occupy over 35% of the sample. The source material was blood. The receptors were sampled from a man between 18 and 29 years old with Graves' ophthalmopathy.

In this sample, this clonotype turned up many times. V and J are TRBV7-9 and TRBJ2-7, with D uncertain. Germline assignment: CDR1 SEHNR and CDR2 FQNEAQ (reference sequence). The CDR3 consists of 14 residues. V was shortened by 5 bases and J by 3 bases, with 14 bases between the two germline ends. DNA for the CDR3: TGTGCCAGCAGCCCCCGCTCAGGAGACTACGAGCAGTACTTC. It translates to CASSPRSGDYEQYF.

V and J are TRBV5-1 and TRBJ2-3, with 13 bases aligning to TRBD2. Germline-derived CDR1 and CDR2 are SGHRS and YFSETQ. The CDR3 is made up of 16 amino acids. V was pared by 4 bases and J by 6 bases, with 8 bases of the junction left unmatched. The CDR3 DNA sequence: TGCGCCAGCAGCGCGACTAGCGGGGGGCCAGGGGATACGCAGTATTTT. It translates to CASSATSGGPGDTQYF.

This clonotype was seen many times. DNA for the CDR3: TGTGCCAGCAGTGGGGGGGGGCTAGCGGGGGGCTACACAGATACGCAGTATTTT. It yields the protein CASSGGGLAGGYTDTQYF. The gene calls are TRBV2 and TRBJ2-3, with 11 bases fitting TRBD2. The CDR3 has 18 residues. Germline V gives CDR1 SNHLY, CDR2 FYNNEI. With V trimmed by 4 bases and J by 2 bases, 11 bases remained unmatched. Drawing the rest from reference TRBV2 and TRBJ2-3, the complete variable domain is EPEVTQTPSHQVTQMGQEVILRCVPISNHLYFYWYRQILGQKVEFLVSFYNNEISEKSEIFDDQFSVERPDGSNFTLKIRSTKLEDSAMYFCASSGGGLAGGYTDTQYFGPGTRLTVL.

This clonotype has a count of ten or more. J is TRBJ1-5 and V is TRBV7-3; 7 bases map to TRBD1. Germline V lookup: CDR1 SGHTA, CDR2 FQGTGA. This CDR3 contains 12 residues. Germline trimming cut 11 bases from V and 4 bases from J; bases unmatched to any gene: 5. CDR3 sequence (DNA): TGTGCCGGACAGGCGGGGAATCAGCCCCAGCATTTT. This encodes CAGQAGNQPQHF.

This clonotype was detected ten times or more. The V and J genes are TRBV3-1 and TRBJ1-5, with a weak D call TRBD1 (5 bases). Germline CDR1 reads LGHDT; CDR2 reads YNNKEL (reference sequence). The CDR3 is 15 residues long. Trimming pared 3 bases from V and 1 base from J, leaving 10 bases between. As DNA, the CDR3 is TGTGCCAGCAGCCAGGAGGGGATAAGCAATCAGCCCCAGCATTTT. Translation gives CASSQEGISNQPQHF.

This clonotype has just a few counts. The chain links TRBV19 to TRBJ2-7; 11 nucleotides agree with TRBD1. Germline V lookup: CDR1 LNHDA, CDR2 SQIVND (reference sequence). The CDR3 is 18 amino acids. V dropped 5 bases and J dropped 5; count of bases not matched to a gene: 17. The CDR3 coding sequence is TGTGCCAGTAGTTGGAAAGTGTCCCCGGGACAGGGGGATGACGAGCAGTACTTC. It codes for CASSWKVSPGQGDDEQYF.

This clonotype was counted at least ten times. The rearrangement links TRBV27 to TRBJ2-7, with 15 bases that match TRBD2. CDR1 and CDR2 from the germline V gene are MNHEY and SMNVEV (reference sequence). The CDR3 runs to 18 residues. V shed 3 bases and J 1 base; nucleotides not matched to a gene: 7. CDR3 DNA: TGTGCCAGCAGTTTGGCGGGACTAGCGGGGGGTTCTTCCTACGAGCAGTACTTC. Its protein is CASSLAGLAGGSSYEQYF.

Ten or more counts support this clonotype. The J gene is TRBJ1-1, the V gene TRBV5-1; 8 bases line up with TRBD1. Germline assignment: CDR1 SGHRS and CDR2 YFSETQ. CDR3 size: 14 residues. The V gene end was trimmed by 4 bases and the J gene end by 4 bases; junction bases not matched to a gene: 6. CDR3 in DNA: TGCGCCAGCAGCGGTGGGACAGGACCCACTGAAGCTTTCTTT. This translates into CASSGGTGPTEAFF. Variable domain in full (rest from reference TRBV5-1 and TRBJ1-1): KAGVTQTPRYLIKTRGQQVTLSCSPISGHRSVSWYQQTPGQGLQFLFEYFSETQRNKGNFPGRFSGRQFSNSRSEMNVSTLELGDSALYLCASSGGTGPTEAFFGQGTRLTVV.